This T cell receptor beta chain was obtained from a study of metastatic and nonmetastatic thyroid tumors. TCRdb re-clonotyped the PCR reads via MiXCR. The data show about 32,000 clones, roughly 6.8% seen once. In its sample, this clone was seen many times. The junction does not match germline at one end; this may be a read error. Thyroid surgery was performed in patients who had received no treatment beforehand. Germline V gene data show CDR1 as SNHLY and CDR2 as FYNNEI. CDR3 length equals 13 residues. The specimen was blood. The TCR was taken from a female donor with papillary thyroid cancer or a benign thyroid nodule (not recorded which). Some clones in this sample may be carry-over from other donors' samples. The rearrangement joins TRBV2 to TRBJ1-1; no clear D. The CDR3 here is CASGDPLNTEAFF. Here the CDR3 DNA reads TGTGCCAGCGGTGATCCGCTGAACACTGAAGCTTTCTTT.